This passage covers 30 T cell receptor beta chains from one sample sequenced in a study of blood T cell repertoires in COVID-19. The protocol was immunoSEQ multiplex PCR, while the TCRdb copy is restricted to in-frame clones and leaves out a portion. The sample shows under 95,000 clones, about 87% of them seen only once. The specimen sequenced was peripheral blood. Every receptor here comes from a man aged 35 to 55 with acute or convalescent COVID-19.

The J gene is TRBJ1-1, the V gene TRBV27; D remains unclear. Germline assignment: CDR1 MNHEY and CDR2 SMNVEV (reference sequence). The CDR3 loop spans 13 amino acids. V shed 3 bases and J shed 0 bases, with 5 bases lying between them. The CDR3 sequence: CASSFSVNTEAFF. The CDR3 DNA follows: TGTGCCAGCAGTTTTTCGGTGAACACTGAAGCTTTCTTT.

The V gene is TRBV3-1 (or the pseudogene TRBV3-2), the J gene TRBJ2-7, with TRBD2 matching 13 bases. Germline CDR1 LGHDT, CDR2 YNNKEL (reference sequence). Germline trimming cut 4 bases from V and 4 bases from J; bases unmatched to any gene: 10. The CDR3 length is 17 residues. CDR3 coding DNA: TGTGCCAGCAGCCGCCTTTTCACTAGCGGGAGGGCGTACGAGCAGTACTTC. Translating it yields CASSRLFTSGRAYEQYF.

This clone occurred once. The CDR3 region is CASRDRESYEQYF. The CDR3 nucleotides read TGTGCCAGCCGGGACAGGGAGTCCTACGAGCAGTACTTC. The V call is TRBV27, the J call TRBJ2-7; 9 bases agree with TRBD1. Germline CDR1 reads MNHEY; CDR2 reads SMNVEV (reference sequence). J gave up 1 base and V 8 bases, and 3 bases lay outside the gene matches. CDR3 size: 13 residues.

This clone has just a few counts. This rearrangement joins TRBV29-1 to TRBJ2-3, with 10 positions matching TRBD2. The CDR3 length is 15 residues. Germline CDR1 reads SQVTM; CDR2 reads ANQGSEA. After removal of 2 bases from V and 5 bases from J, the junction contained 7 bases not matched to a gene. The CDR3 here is CSVEHQAGGLDTQYF. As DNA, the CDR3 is TGCAGCGTTGAACACCAAGCGGGGGGGCTAGATACGCAGTATTTT.

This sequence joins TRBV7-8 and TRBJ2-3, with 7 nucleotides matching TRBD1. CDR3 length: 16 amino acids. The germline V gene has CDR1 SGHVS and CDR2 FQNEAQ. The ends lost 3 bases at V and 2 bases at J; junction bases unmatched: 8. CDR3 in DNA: TGTGCCAGCAGCTTCCGCCGGGACAGCAACACAGATACGCAGTATTTT. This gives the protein CASSFRRDSNTDTQYF.

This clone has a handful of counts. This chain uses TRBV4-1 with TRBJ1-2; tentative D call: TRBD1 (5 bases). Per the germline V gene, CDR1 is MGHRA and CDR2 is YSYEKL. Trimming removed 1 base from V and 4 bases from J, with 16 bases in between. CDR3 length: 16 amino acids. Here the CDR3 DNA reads TGCGCCAGCAGCCAAGTGGAATGGGAGGGGTCCTATGGCTACACCTTC. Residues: CASSQVEWEGSYGYTF.

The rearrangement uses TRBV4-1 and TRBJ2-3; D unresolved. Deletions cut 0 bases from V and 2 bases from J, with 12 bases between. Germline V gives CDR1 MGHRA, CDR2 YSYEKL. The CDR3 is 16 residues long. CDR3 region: CASSQDPHRATDTQYF. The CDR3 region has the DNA TGCGCCAGCAGCCAAGATCCCCACCGAGCCACAGATACGCAGTATTTT.

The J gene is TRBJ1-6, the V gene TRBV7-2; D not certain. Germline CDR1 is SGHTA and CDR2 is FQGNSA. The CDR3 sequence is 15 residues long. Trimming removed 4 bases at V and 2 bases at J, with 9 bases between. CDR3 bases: TGTGCCAGCAGCTCCGCGGCGGCCTATAATTCACCCCTCCACTTT. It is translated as CASSSAAAYNSPLHF. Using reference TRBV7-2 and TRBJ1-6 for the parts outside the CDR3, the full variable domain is GAGVSQSPSNKVTEKGKDVELRCDPISGHTALYWYRQSLGQGLEFLIYFQGNSAPDKSGLPSDRFSAERTGGSVSTLTIQRTQQEDSAVYLCASSSAAAYNSPLHFGNGTRLTVT.

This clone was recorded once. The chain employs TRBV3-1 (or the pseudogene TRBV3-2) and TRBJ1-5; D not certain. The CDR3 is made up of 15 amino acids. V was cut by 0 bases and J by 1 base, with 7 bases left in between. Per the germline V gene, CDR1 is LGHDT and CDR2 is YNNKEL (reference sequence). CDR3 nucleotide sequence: TGTGCCAGCAGCCAAGAATGGCAGAGCAATCAGCCCCAGCATTTT. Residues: CASSQEWQSNQPQHF.

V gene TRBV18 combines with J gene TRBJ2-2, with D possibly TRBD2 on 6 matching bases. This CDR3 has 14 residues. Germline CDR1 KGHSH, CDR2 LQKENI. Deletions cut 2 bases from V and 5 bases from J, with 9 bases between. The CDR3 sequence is CASSPTGATGELFF. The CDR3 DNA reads TGTGCCAGCTCACCAACGGGAGCAACCGGGGAGCTGTTTTTT.

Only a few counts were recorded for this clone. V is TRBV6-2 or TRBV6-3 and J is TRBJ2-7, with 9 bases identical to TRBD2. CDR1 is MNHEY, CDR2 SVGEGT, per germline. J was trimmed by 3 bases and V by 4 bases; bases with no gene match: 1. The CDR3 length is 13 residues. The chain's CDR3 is CASSFSGGYEQYF. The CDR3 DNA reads TGTGCCAGCAGTTTTAGCGGGGGCTACGAGCAGTACTTC.

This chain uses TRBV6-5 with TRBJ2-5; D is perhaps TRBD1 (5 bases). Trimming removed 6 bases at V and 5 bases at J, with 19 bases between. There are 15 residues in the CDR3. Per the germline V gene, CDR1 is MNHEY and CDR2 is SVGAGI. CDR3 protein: CASSRRGRAPETQYF. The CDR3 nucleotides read TGTGCCAGCAGCCGAAGGGGAAGGGCTCCTGAGACCCAGTACTTC.

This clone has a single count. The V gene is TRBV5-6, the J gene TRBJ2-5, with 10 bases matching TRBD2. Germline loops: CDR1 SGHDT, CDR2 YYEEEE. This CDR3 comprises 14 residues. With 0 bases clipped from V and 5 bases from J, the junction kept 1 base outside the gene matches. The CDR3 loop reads CASSLASGGETQYF. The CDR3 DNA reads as TGTGCCAGCAGCTTGGCTAGCGGGGGTGAGACCCAGTACTTC.

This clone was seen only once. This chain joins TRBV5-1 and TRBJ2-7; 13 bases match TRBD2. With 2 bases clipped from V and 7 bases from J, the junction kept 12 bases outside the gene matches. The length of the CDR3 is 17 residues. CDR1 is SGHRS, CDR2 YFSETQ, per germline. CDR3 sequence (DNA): TGCGCCAGCAGCTTCGAGACTAGCGGGAGGCCGTTGGCGGAGCAGTACTTC. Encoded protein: CASSFETSGRPLAEQYF.

CDR3 loop: CASSTPIGLAGVAEQFF. Here the CDR3 DNA reads TGTGCCAGCAGCACCCCAATCGGACTAGCGGGAGTAGCGGAGCAGTTCTTC. This sequence joins TRBV27 and TRBJ2-1, with 13 bases lining up with TRBD2. Germline V gene lookup returns CDR1 MNHEY and CDR2 SMNVEV (reference sequence). This CDR3 is built from 17 residues. Germline trimming cut 6 bases from V and 10 bases from J; bases unmatched to any gene: 15.

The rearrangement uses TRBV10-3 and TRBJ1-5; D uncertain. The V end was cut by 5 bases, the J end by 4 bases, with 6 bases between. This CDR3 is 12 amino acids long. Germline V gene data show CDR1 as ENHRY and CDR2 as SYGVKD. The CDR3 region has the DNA TGTGCCATCAGTTCAGAAAATCAGCCCCAGCATTTT. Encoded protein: CAISSENQPQHF.

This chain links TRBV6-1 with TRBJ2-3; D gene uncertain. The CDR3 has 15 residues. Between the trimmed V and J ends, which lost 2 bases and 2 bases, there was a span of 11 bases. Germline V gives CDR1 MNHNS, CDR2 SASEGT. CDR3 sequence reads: CASSESLSYTDTQYF. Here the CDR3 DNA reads TGTGCCAGCAGTGAATCCCTATCTTACACAGATACGCAGTATTTT.

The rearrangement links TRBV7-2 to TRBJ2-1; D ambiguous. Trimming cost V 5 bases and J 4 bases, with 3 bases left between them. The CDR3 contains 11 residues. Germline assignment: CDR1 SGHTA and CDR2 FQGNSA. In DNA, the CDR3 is TGTGCCAGCAGCCCGTACAATGAGCAGTTCTTC. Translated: CASSPYNEQFF.

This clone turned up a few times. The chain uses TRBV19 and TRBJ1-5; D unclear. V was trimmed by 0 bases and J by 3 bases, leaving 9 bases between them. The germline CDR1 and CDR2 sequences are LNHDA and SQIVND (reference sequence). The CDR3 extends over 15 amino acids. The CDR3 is CASSIDRRYNQPQHF. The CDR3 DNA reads TGTGCCAGTAGTATAGATCGCCGGTACAATCAGCCCCAGCATTTT.

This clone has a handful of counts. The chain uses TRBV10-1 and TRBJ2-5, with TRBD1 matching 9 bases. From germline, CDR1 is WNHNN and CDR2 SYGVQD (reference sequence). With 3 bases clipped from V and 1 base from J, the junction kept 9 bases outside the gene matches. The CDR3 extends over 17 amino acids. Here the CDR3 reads CASSENRGREGQETQYF. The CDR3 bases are TGCGCCAGCAGTGAAAACAGGGGGCGCGAAGGCCAAGAGACCCAGTACTTC.

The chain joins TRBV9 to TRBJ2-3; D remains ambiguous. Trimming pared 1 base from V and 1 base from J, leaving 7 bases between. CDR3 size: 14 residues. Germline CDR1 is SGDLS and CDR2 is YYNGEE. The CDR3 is CASSVLRGTDTQYF. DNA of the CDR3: TGTGCCAGCAGCGTACTTCGGGGCACAGATACGCAGTATTTT.

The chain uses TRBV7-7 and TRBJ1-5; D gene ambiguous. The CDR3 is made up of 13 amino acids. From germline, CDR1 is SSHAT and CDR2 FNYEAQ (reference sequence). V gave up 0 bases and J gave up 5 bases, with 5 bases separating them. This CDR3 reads CASSLARDQPQHF. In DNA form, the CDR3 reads TGTGCCAGCAGCTTAGCTCGGGATCAGCCCCAGCATTTT.

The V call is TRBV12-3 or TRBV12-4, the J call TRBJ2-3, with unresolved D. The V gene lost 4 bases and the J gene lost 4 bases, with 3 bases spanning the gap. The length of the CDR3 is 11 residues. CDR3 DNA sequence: TGTGCCAGCAGTTCCGCAGATACGCAGTATTTT. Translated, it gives CASSSADTQYF.

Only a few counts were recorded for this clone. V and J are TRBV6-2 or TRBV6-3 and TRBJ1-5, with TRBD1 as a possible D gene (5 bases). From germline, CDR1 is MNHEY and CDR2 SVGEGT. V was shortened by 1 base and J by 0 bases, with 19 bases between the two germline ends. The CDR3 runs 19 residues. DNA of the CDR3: TGTGCCAGCAGTTACTTACCCGGACACCCCGGTGTTAGCAATCAGCCCCAGCATTTT. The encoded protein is CASSYLPGHPGVSNQPQHF.

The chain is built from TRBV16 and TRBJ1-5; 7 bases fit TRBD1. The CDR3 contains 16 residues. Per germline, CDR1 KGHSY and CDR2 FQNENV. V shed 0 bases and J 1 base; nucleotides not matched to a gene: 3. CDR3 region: CASSQSGQASNQPQHF. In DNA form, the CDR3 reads TGTGCCAGCAGCCAATCCGGACAGGCGAGCAATCAGCCCCAGCATTTT.

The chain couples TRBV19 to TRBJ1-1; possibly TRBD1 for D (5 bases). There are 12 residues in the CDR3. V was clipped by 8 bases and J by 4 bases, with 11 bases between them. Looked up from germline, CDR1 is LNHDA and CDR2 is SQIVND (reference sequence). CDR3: CASQGGVTEAFF. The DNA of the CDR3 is TGTGCCAGTCAAGGAGGGGTCACTGAAGCTTTCTTT.

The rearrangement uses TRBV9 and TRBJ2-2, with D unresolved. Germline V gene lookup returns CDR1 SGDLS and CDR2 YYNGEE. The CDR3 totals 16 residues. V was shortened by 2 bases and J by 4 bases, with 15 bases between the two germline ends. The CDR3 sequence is CASSVAQYVPTGELFF. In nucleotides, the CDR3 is TGTGCCAGCAGCGTTGCACAATATGTGCCCACCGGGGAGCTGTTTTTT.

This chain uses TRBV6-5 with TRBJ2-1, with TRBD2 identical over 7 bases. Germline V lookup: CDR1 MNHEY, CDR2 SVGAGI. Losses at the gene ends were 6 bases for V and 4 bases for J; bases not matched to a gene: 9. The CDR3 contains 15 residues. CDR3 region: CASSRGGRGYNEQFF. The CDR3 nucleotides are TGTGCCAGCAGCCGGGGTGGGCGGGGGTACAATGAGCAGTTCTTC.

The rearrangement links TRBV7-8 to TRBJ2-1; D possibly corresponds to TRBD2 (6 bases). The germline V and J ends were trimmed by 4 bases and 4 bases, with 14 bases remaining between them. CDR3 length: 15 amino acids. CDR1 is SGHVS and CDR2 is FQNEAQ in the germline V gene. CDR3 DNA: TGTGCCAGCAGCTCCCTGGGAGGTGGGTACAATGAGCAGTTCTTC. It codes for CASSSLGGGYNEQFF.

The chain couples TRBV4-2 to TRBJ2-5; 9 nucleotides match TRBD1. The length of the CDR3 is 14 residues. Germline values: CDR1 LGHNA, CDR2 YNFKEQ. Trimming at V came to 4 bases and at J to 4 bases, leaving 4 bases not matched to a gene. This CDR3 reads CASSPRQGGETQYF. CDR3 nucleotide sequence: TGTGCCAGCAGCCCTCGACAGGGGGGAGAGACCCAGTACTTC.